These T cell receptor beta chains were read from a single sample in a study. TCRdb itself ran the RT-PCR reads through MiXCR, one entry per CDR3 protein. Here the sample spans around 700,000 distinct CDR3 sequences, 14% being singletons. Sequenced input: memory CD4+ T cells from blood. The receptors stem from a female donor in good health, serving as a healthy control. CDR3s include the opening cysteine and the closing phenylalanine or tryptophan. D genes are given only for firm matches. Expanded clones get a size class; other rows say once, few or many, or leave the size out.

.	few	TRBJ2-7	TRBV28	CASSSHTGYGYEQYF
.	.	TRBJ2-6	TRBV7-3	CASSLTTGASGANVLTF
.	few	TRBJ2-7	TRBV6-2/TRBV6-3	CASSYPEAGTLGEQYF
TRBD1	.	TRBJ2-1	TRBV12-3/TRBV12-4	CASSVSRDRYNEQFF
TRBD2	.	TRBJ2-1	TRBV28	CASSLMMGTSGRNEQFF
.	.	TRBJ1-2	TRBV12-3/TRBV12-4	CASSTTDRSNYGYTF
TRBD1	.	TRBJ2-1	TRBV7-3	CASSFRTGNNEQFF
.	.	TRBJ2-7	TRBV7-2	CANSRYLGTEQYF
.	many	TRBJ1-1	TRBV6-5	CASSYSGADTEAFF
.	many	TRBJ2-7	TRBV5-1	CASSDRVGGGHEQYF
.	.	TRBJ1-5	TRBV3-1	CASSQDSDQPQHF
.	many	TRBJ2-5	TRBV5-6	CASSTGETQYF
TRBD1	few	TRBJ2-7	TRBV7-2	CASSFLKGQGIYEQYF
.	few	TRBJ1-4	TRBV10-3	CAISDDGRREKLFF
.	few	TRBJ1-5	TRBV6-6	CASRDLAHNQPQHF
TRBD1	few	TRBJ1-2	TRBV6-5	CASRRTGVDGYTF
.	few	TRBJ2-1	TRBV6-2/TRBV6-3	CASSTGGARYPNEQFF
.	.	TRBJ2-7	TRBV10-3	CAISEGGFTYGQYF
TRBD2	few	TRBJ2-1	TRBV10-3	CAISESREGNEQFF